Presented here are 11 T cell receptor beta chains from one specimen sequenced in a study of cytomegalovirus exposure and HLA in healthy donors. Primers: 60 Vbeta forward and 13 Jbeta reverse. Produced via immunoSEQ multiplex PCR; TCRdb's table is partial and in-frame only. The table includes 40,000 to 50,000 clones, around 74% detected once. Sequenced material: PBMCs. Receptors were obtained from a man aged 30 to 39 in good health and CMV-seronegative.

The rearrangement joins TRBV13 to TRBJ2-7; TRBD1 might be the D (5 bases). Germline CDR1 and CDR2: PRHDT and FYEKMQ (reference sequence). Deletions cut 4 bases from V and 1 base from J, with 11 bases between. This CDR3 contains 14 residues. CDR3 sequence reads: CASSYIDSSYEQYF. DNA of the CDR3: TGTGCCAGCAGCTATATTGACAGTTCCTACGAGCAGTACTTC.

The V and J genes are TRBV5-1 and TRBJ2-7, with 10 positions matching TRBD2. The CDR3 sequence is 16 residues long. In germline, CDR1 is SGHRS, CDR2 YFSETQ. Unmatched junction bases numbered 4, after V lost 0 bases and J lost 1 base. In DNA form, the CDR3 reads TGCGCCAGCAGCTTGGGGACTAGCGGAGGGTCCTACGAGCAGTACTTC. Translating gives CASSLGTSGGSYEQYF.

The chain joins TRBV2 to TRBJ1-2; D gene ambiguous. In germline, CDR1 is SNHLY, CDR2 FYNNEI. This CDR3 spans 15 amino acids. The V end lost 1 base, the J end lost 1 base, and 10 bases lay between the germline ends. The CDR3 DNA follows: TGTGCCAGCAGTGAAGGGCACCCGAATAACTATGGCTACACCTTC. Translated: CASSEGHPNNYGYTF.

V gene TRBV7-6 combines with J gene TRBJ2-7, with a weak D call TRBD2 (6 bases). The V and J ends lost 4 bases and 2 bases respectively, with 12 bases between them. Germline V gene sequence: CDR1 SGHVS, CDR2 FNYEAQ. The CDR3 totals 14 residues. CDR3 sequence (DNA): TGTGCCAGCAGCTCCCCGGGACTGACCTACGAGCAGTACTTC. It yields the protein CASSSPGLTYEQYF.

The rearrangement uses TRBV5-1 and TRBJ1-1; maybe TRBD1 (6 bases). The germline V and J ends were trimmed by 3 bases and 0 bases, with 12 bases remaining between them. This CDR3 spans 15 amino acids. Germline V lookup: CDR1 SGHRS, CDR2 YFSETQ. The CDR3 protein is CASSWRTEMNTEAFF. As DNA, the CDR3 is TGCGCCAGCAGCTGGCGGACAGAGATGAACACTGAAGCTTTCTTT.

This chain's CDR3 is CATTQRLAGGQDTQYF. CDR3 DNA: TGTGCCACCACCCAACGACTAGCGGGAGGGCAAGATACGCAGTATTTT. The chain couples TRBV15 to TRBJ2-3; TRBD2 matches at 14 bases. V lost 7 bases, J lost 5 bases, and 8 bases stayed unmatched. This CDR3 region has 16 residues. Germline values: CDR1 LNHNV, CDR2 YYDKDF (reference sequence).

This clone was observed a single time. J is TRBJ2-7 and V is TRBV10-3, with TRBD2 matching over 11 bases. V was pared by 3 bases and J by 4 bases, with 11 bases of the junction left unmatched. Germline V gives CDR1 ENHRY, CDR2 SYGVKD. This CDR3 has 17 residues. CDR3 protein: CAISDTPPGLADYEQYF. CDR3 bases: TGTGCCATCAGTGATACGCCCCCGGGACTAGCGGATTACGAGCAGTACTTC.

V and J are TRBV5-4 and TRBJ2-5, with TRBD1 matching over 7 bases. The germline V gene has CDR1 SGHNT and CDR2 YYREEE (reference sequence). V dropped 0 bases and J dropped 2; count of bases not matched to a gene: 4. The CDR3 loop spans 15 amino acids. The CDR3 nucleotides read TGTGCCAGCAGCTTGGTGCCCAGGGGGCAAGAGACCCAGTACTTC. It encodes CASSLVPRGQETQYF.

This clone was seen only once. CDR3 sequence (DNA): TGTGCCAGCAGCCCCCCCGGAGCAACCCGGGAGCAGTACTTC. Translating gives CASSPPGATREQYF. The rearrangement uses TRBV7-6 and TRBJ2-7; D is ambiguous. Trimming took off 5 bases at V and 7 bases at J, with 18 bases between the two ends. The germline CDR1 and CDR2 sequences are SGHVS and FNYEAQ. The CDR3 consists of 14 residues.

The chain links TRBV6-1 to TRBJ2-5; D might be TRBD2 (5 bases). The CDR3 spans 13 residues. CDR1 MNHNS and CDR2 SASEGT come from the germline V gene. Trimming cost V 1 base and J 5 bases, with 8 bases left between them. The CDR3 region is CASSEVGGETQYF. The CDR3, as DNA: TGTGCCAGCAGTGAAGTAGGAGGCGAGACCCAGTACTTC.

The chain uses TRBV5-1 and TRBJ2-1; D gene ambiguous. CDR1 is SGHRS and CDR2 is YFSETQ in the germline V gene. The CDR3 loop spans 14 amino acids. Trimming took off 2 bases at V and 2 bases at J, with 8 bases between the two ends. As DNA, the CDR3 is TGCGCCAGCAGCTTTAGCCCTACCTACAATGAGCAGTTCTTC. As protein: CASSFSPTYNEQFF.